Listed below are T cell receptor beta chains from one sample, sequenced in a study of blood T cell repertoires in COVID-19. Clones were read by immunoSEQ multiplex PCR, and TCRdb kept only the in-frame ones, dropping some. The table lists roughly 95,000 clones, around 80% of them singletons, with 15% to 20% in the top ten. Source material: peripheral blood. The receptors were gathered from an elderly man with acute or convalescent COVID-19. Each CDR3 is given with its conserved first and last residue. A D gene is named only where the DNA matches it firmly. Where a row states a size, it is once, few, many or the class of an expanded clone; other rows omit it.

V gene: TRBV29-1; D gene: TRBD1; J gene: TRBJ2-5; clone size: once; CDR3 DNA: TGCAGCGTTTGTACAGGGGTTATTTGGGAGACCCAGTACTTC; CDR3 protein: CSVCTGVIWETQYF
V gene: TRBV5-5; D gene: -; J gene: TRBJ2-1; clone size: few; CDR3 DNA: TGTGCCAGCAGCTCTGGGGGACTCAGGGACTACAATGAGCAGTTCTTC; CDR3 protein: CASSSGGLRDYNEQFF
V gene: TRBV7-2; D gene: -; J gene: TRBJ1-2; clone size: -; CDR3 DNA: TGTGCCAGCAGCCGTCAACCAACATGGGGCTACACCTTC; CDR3 protein: CASSRQPTWGYTF
V gene: TRBV5-1; D gene: -; J gene: TRBJ2-2; clone size: once; CDR3 DNA: TGCGCCAGCAGCCTAGACCTAACCGGGGAGCTGTTTTTT; CDR3 protein: CASSLDLTGELFF
V gene: TRBV7-8; D gene: -; J gene: TRBJ1-3; clone size: -; CDR3 DNA: TGTGCCAGCAGCTACAGCTTCTCTGGAAACACCATATATTTT; CDR3 protein: CASSYSFSGNTIYF
V gene: TRBV4-3; D gene: TRBD1; J gene: TRBJ2-2; clone size: -; CDR3 DNA: TGCGCCAGCAGCCGGGACAGGGGAAATGTTGTCGGGGAGCTGTTTTTT; CDR3 protein: CASSRDRGNVVGELFF
V gene: TRBV7-2; D gene: TRBD2; J gene: TRBJ2-3; clone size: -; CDR3 DNA: TGTGCCAGCAGCTCCTCCAAGCCTGAGCGGGGGCTGTATTTT; CDR3 protein: CASSSSKPERGLYF
V gene: TRBV27; D gene: -; J gene: TRBJ2-5; clone size: -; CDR3 DNA: TGTGCCAGCAGTTTATTCAGCAGGGCTCGGACGGAGTCCCAGTACTTC; CDR3 protein: CASSLFSRARTESQYF
V gene: TRBV5-4; D gene: -; J gene: TRBJ2-2; clone size: -; CDR3 DNA: TGTGCCAGCAGCTTGGAAGTGTCAGGGGCGAACACCGGGGAGCTGTTTTTT; CDR3 protein: CASSLEVSGANTGELFF
V gene: TRBV19; D gene: TRBD1; J gene: TRBJ2-2; clone size: few; CDR3 DNA: TGTGCCAGTCGATTTACACAGGGGCTCGGGGAGCTGTTTTTT; CDR3 protein: CASRFTQGLGELFF
V gene: TRBV3-1/TRBV3-2; D gene: TRBD2; J gene: TRBJ2-3; clone size: -; CDR3 DNA: TGTGCCAGCAGCCAAGATTGGGCTACGGGAGGTACGCAGTATTTT; CDR3 protein: CASSQDWATGGTQYF
V gene: TRBV19; D gene: TRBD1; J gene: TRBJ2-5; clone size: few; CDR3 DNA: TGTGCCAGTAGTATGGTCTCCGTACCGACAGGGGTCCTCCAAGAGACCCAGTACTTC; CDR3 protein: CASSMVSVPTGVLQETQYF
V gene: TRBV4-3; D gene: -; J gene: TRBJ1-2; clone size: -; CDR3 DNA: TGCGCCAGCAGCCCCGGAGGCAAAAGGAGACTTGGCTACACCTTC; CDR3 protein: CASSPGGKRRLGYTF
V gene: TRBV27; D gene: TRBD2; J gene: TRBJ2-7; clone size: -; CDR3 DNA: TGTGCCAGCAGTTCGGGGGGCTCCTACGAGCAGTACTTC; CDR3 protein: CASSSGGSYEQYF
V gene: TRBV4-3; D gene: -; J gene: TRBJ1-1; clone size: -; CDR3 DNA: TGCGCCAGCAGCCTAAGGGCAGGGATGAACACTGAAGCTTTCTTT; CDR3 protein: CASSLRAGMNTEAFF
V gene: TRBV6-5; D gene: -; J gene: TRBJ1-3; clone size: -; CDR3 DNA: TGTGCCAGCAGATCAACACCTGGCTCTGGAAACACCATATATTTT; CDR3 protein: CASRSTPGSGNTIYF
V gene: TRBV14; D gene: -; J gene: TRBJ2-1; clone size: -; CDR3 DNA: TGTGCCAGCAGCCAAGTAACAGGGCCTTACAATGAGCAGTTCTTC; CDR3 protein: CASSQVTGPYNEQFF
V gene: TRBV29-1; D gene: -; J gene: TRBJ2-5; clone size: -; CDR3 DNA: TGCAGCGTTGAAGAGCAACCTAGTGCCCAGTACTTC; CDR3 protein: CSVEEQPSAQYF
V gene: TRBV2; D gene: TRBD2; J gene: TRBJ2-1; clone size: -; CDR3 DNA: TGTGCCAGCAGTAAACTAGCGGGAGGGACGGATGAGCAGTTCTTC; CDR3 protein: CASSKLAGGTDEQFF
V gene: TRBV9; D gene: -; J gene: TRBJ2-2; clone size: -; CDR3 DNA: TGTGCCAGCAGCGTACAGGGAGGAGGGGTCCCCGGGGAGCTGTTTTTT; CDR3 protein: CASSVQGGGVPGELFF
V gene: TRBV3-1/TRBV3-2; D gene: TRBD1; J gene: TRBJ1-2; clone size: -; CDR3 DNA: TGTGCCAGCAGCCAGTTATTGGGACAGGGGGGCTATGGCTACACCTTC; CDR3 protein: CASSQLLGQGGYGYTF
V gene: TRBV5-6; D gene: -; J gene: TRBJ1-2; clone size: -; CDR3 DNA: TGTGCCAGCAGCTTTTGGGAGGGTCTGCGTGGCTACACCTTC; CDR3 protein: CASSFWEGLRGYTF
V gene: TRBV7-2; D gene: -; J gene: TRBJ2-2; clone size: -; CDR3 DNA: TGTGCCAGCAGCGCCCGACAGTTCACCGGGGAGCTGTTTTTT; CDR3 protein: CASSARQFTGELFF
V gene: TRBV7-6; D gene: -; J gene: TRBJ1-1; clone size: once; CDR3 DNA: TGTGCCAGCAGCGCCCGCGTCGGTTTGAACACTGAAGCTTTCTTT; CDR3 protein: CASSARVGLNTEAFF
V gene: TRBV30; D gene: -; J gene: TRBJ1-6; clone size: -; CDR3 DNA: TGTGCCTGGAGTGTGCCTCTAACCTATAATTCACCCCTCCACTTT; CDR3 protein: CAWSVPLTYNSPLHF
V gene: TRBV24-1; D gene: TRBD2; J gene: TRBJ2-2; clone size: -; CDR3 DNA: TGTGCCACCAGTGTGGGGCTAGCGGGTACCGGGGAGCTGTTTTTT; CDR3 protein: CATSVGLAGTGELFF
V gene: TRBV3-1/TRBV3-2; D gene: -; J gene: TRBJ1-4; clone size: -; CDR3 DNA: TGTGCCAGCAGCCAAGATTCAGGGAGGAATGAAAAACTGTTTTTT; CDR3 protein: CASSQDSGRNEKLFF
V gene: TRBV28; D gene: -; J gene: TRBJ1-6; clone size: -; CDR3 DNA: TGTGCCAGCAGTTTGGCAGTAAAATCACCCCTCCACTTT; CDR3 protein: CASSLAVKSPLHF
V gene: TRBV19; D gene: TRBD2; J gene: TRBJ2-7; clone size: -; CDR3 DNA: TGTGCCAGTAGTATTTCCCTCGCGGAGCGGGGTATATACGAGCAGTACTTC; CDR3 protein: CASSISLAERGIYEQYF
V gene: TRBV6-1; D gene: -; J gene: TRBJ1-3; clone size: -; CDR3 DNA: TGTGCCAGCAGTTCTCCATCAGGGCTCGGAAACACCATATATTTT; CDR3 protein: CASSSPSGLGNTIYF
V gene: TRBV7-6; D gene: -; J gene: TRBJ2-5; clone size: -; CDR3 DNA: TGTGCCAGCAGCTTAACTACTGGGACTCTAGAGACCCAGTACTTC; CDR3 protein: CASSLTTGTLETQYF
V gene: TRBV9; D gene: -; J gene: TRBJ1-3; clone size: -; CDR3 DNA: TGTGCCAGCAGCGCCCAACCGGGTGGCAACTCTGGAAACACCATATATTTT; CDR3 protein: CASSAQPGGNSGNTIYF
V gene: TRBV11-2; D gene: -; J gene: TRBJ1-3; clone size: -; CDR3 DNA: TGTGCCAGCAGCTTAGAACAGGGAGGAAACACCATATATTTT; CDR3 protein: CASSLEQGGNTIYF
V gene: TRBV6-5; D gene: TRBD1; J gene: TRBJ1-4; clone size: -; CDR3 DNA: TGTGCCAGCAGTTACCGGGACAGGCGGGGGGAAAAACTGTTTTTT; CDR3 protein: CASSYRDRRGEKLFF
V gene: TRBV7-2; D gene: -; J gene: TRBJ2-7; clone size: -; CDR3 DNA: TGTGCCAGCAGCTTAGAGTGGAGGGAGCAGTACTTC; CDR3 protein: CASSLEWREQYF
V gene: TRBV5-4; D gene: TRBD1; J gene: TRBJ2-7; clone size: -; CDR3 DNA: TGTGCCAGCAGCTCACGACAGGGTAACTCCTACGAGCAGTACTTC; CDR3 protein: CASSSRQGNSYEQYF
V gene: TRBV27; D gene: -; J gene: TRBJ2-2; clone size: -; CDR3 DNA: TGTGCCAGCAGTCCGACCCAGGGATCCGGGGAGCTGTTTTTT; CDR3 protein: CASSPTQGSGELFF
V gene: TRBV6-1; D gene: -; J gene: TRBJ1-6; clone size: once; CDR3 DNA: TGTGCCAGCAGTGAAGCGCAGGATACACCCCTCCACTTT; CDR3 protein: CASSEAQDTPLHF
V gene: TRBV5-8; D gene: -; J gene: TRBJ2-3; clone size: once; CDR3 DNA: TGTGCCAGCAGCCCCATCTACAGCACAGATACGCAGTATTTT; CDR3 protein: CASSPIYSTDTQYF
V gene: TRBV12-3/TRBV12-4; D gene: -; J gene: TRBJ2-1; clone size: many; CDR3 DNA: TGTGCCAGCGGGGGGTATGAGCAGTTCTTC; CDR3 protein: CASGGYEQFF
V gene: TRBV6-5; D gene: -; J gene: TRBJ1-2; clone size: -; CDR3 DNA: TGTGCCAGCAGCCCCGACGGTGACAGTTTCTATGGCTACACCTTC; CDR3 protein: CASSPDGDSFYGYTF
V gene: TRBV20-1; D gene: TRBD1; J gene: TRBJ1-6; clone size: -; CDR3 DNA: TGCAGTGCTAGTAAGGGGGCGAGGAATAATTCACCCCTCCACTTT; CDR3 protein: CSASKGARNNSPLHF
V gene: TRBV5-4; D gene: -; J gene: TRBJ2-3; clone size: -; CDR3 DNA: TGTGCCAGCAGCAGCAGCACAGATACGCAGTATTTT; CDR3 protein: CASSSSTDTQYF
V gene: TRBV19; D gene: TRBD2; J gene: TRBJ2-7; clone size: -; CDR3 DNA: TGTGCCAGTAGTATAACTAGCGGGAACTACTACGAGCAGTACTTC; CDR3 protein: CASSITSGNYYEQYF
V gene: TRBV6-2/TRBV6-3; D gene: TRBD1; J gene: TRBJ2-5; clone size: -; CDR3 DNA: TGTGCCAGCAGTTACTCGACAGGGTCGAAGGAGACCCAGTACTTC; CDR3 protein: CASSYSTGSKETQYF
V gene: TRBV19; D gene: -; J gene: TRBJ2-5; clone size: -; CDR3 DNA: TGTGCCAGTAGTGTCCTCAGGGGAACCCAGTACTTC; CDR3 protein: CASSVLRGTQYF
V gene: TRBV7-2; D gene: TRBD1; J gene: TRBJ1-5; clone size: -; CDR3 DNA: TGTGCCAGCAGCTTAGACAGGGGGCTCCTTCAGCCCCAGCATTTT; CDR3 protein: CASSLDRGLLQPQHF
V gene: TRBV5-8; D gene: TRBD1; J gene: TRBJ1-3; clone size: -; CDR3 DNA: TGTGCCAGCAGCACCGGGACAGGGGAAAGAAAACTGGGAGGAAACACCATATATTTT; CDR3 protein: CASSTGTGERKLGGNTIYF